This T cell receptor (beta chain) was obtained from a study of chemoradiotherapy in HPV16-positive cancers. Libraries were prepared by immunoSEQ multiplex PCR; TCRdb keeps only in-frame clonotypes and omits some of them. The sample includes about 7,000 clones, over 75% of them seen just once. The CDR3 has 16 amino acids. The germline V gene encodes CDR1 LNHDA and CDR2 SQIVND (reference sequence). The junction had 9 bases not matched to a gene; V was cut back by 5 bases and J by 1 base. This clonotype originated in a human donor with HPV-associated anogenital cancer. Specimen collection occurred from a patient who underwent chemoradiotherapy. The rearrangement links TRBV19 to TRBJ2-3; 7 bases map to TRBD2. CDR3 DNA: TGTGCCAGTAGTCAAGCGGCTAGCGGACGCACAGATACGCAGTATTTT. Translated: CASSQAASGRTDTQYF. Supplemented by reference TRBV19 and TRBJ2-3, the full variable domain reads DGGITQSPKYLFRKEGQNVTLSCEQNLNHDAMYWYRQDPGQGLRLIYYSQIVNDFQKGDIAEGYSVSREKKESFPLTVTSAQKNPTAFYLCASSQAASGRTDTQYFGPGTRLTVL.